The sequence of this T cell receptor beta chain was determined in a study of CD8 T cells in ankylosing spondylitis. TCRdb processed the 5' RACE reads anew with MiXCR; each CDR3 protein has one entry. The sample has roughly 700,000 distinct CDR3 sequences; roughly 20% are singletons. Details on this clonotype: Its specificity is unknown.

CDR1 is MNHEY, CDR2 SVGAGI, per germline. The V and J ends lost 0 bases and 5 bases, in that order; junction bases with no gene match: 7. CDR3 size: 16 residues. Study-wide findings and caveats: About 8 highly homologous variants made up a TCR beta motif, and this motif appeared characteristic of ankylosing spondylitis blood.

This TCR derives from a male donor with ankylosing spondylitis. Sequenced: blood, either unsorted or a sorted T cell fraction (not recorded which). The chain joins TRBV6-5 to TRBJ2-5; 9 positions agree with TRBD2. CDR3 region: CASSYSPLAGSETQYF. In DNA, the CDR3 is TGTGCCAGCAGTTACTCTCCCCTAGCGGGGTCGGAGACCCAGTACTTC.